The T cell receptor beta chain described here comes from a study of identifying expanded T cells in peripheral blood. General observations from the study: Roughly two-week clone count variance significantly increased as total template count grew. Around 1.2 clones differed between technical replicates, versus approximately 17 and 20 over time.

Here immunoSEQ multiplex PCR was the method, and the copy in TCRdb shows in-frame clones only, minus some. The data show about 130,000 clones, 70% to 90% seen once. Germline V CDR1 and CDR2: MNHEY, SVGAGI. The CDR3 covers 15 residues. Trimming removed 5 bases from V and 5 bases from J; junction bases left unmatched: 3. Concerning this clone: Its antigen is not known.

During the collection period, no donor immune events like infections were recorded. The sequence came from a person between 18 and 75 years old in good health. The sequenced sample consisted of blood. This sequence joins TRBV6-5 and TRBJ2-3; 14 bases map to TRBD2. CDR3 residues: CASSRGTSGGDTQYF. CDR3 bases: TGTGCCAGCAGTAGAGGGACTAGCGGGGGAGATACGCAGTATTTT.